This section outlines one TCR beta chain sequence together with its context. This entry comes from a study of blood T cell repertoires in COVID-19. V lost 7 bases, J lost 5 bases, and 2 bases stayed unmatched. CDR3 length: 13 residues. The germline CDR1 and CDR2 sequences are LNHDA and SQIVND (reference sequence). TCRdb keeps only in-frame clones here, not all; method: immunoSEQ multiplex PCR. The sample gives around 180,000 clones, roughly 90% of which show up once; around 20% is in the top ten. The TCR comes from a man between 65 and 80 years old with active or convalescent COVID-19. The sample comprised peripheral blood. The chain joins TRBV19 to TRBJ1-6; 7 bases match TRBD1. This chain's CDR3 is CASMGQNNSPLHF. CDR3 nucleotides: TGTGCCAGTATGGGACAGAATAATTCACCCCTCCACTTT. Complete variable domain (other parts from reference TRBV19 and TRBJ1-6): DGGITQSPKYLFRKEGQNVTLSCEQNLNHDAMYWYRQDPGQGLRLIYYSQIVNDFQKGDIAEGYSVSREKKESFPLTVTSAQKNPTAFYLCASMGQNNSPLHFGNGTRLTVT.